The subject of this entry is one TCR beta chain. These data are taken from a study of monozygotic twins with inflammatory bowel disease. Using the 5' RACE reads, TCRdb records one entry per CDR3 protein without DNA. This table lists roughly 300,000 distinct CDR3 sequences. Germline-derived CDR1 and CDR2 are LGHDT and YNNKEL (reference sequence). The CDR3 spans 15 residues. Sequenced input: blood. The sequence was obtained from a human donor with ulcerative colitis or Crohn's disease, or a healthy co-twin of an affected twin (not recorded which). The V and J genes are TRBV3-1 and TRBJ2-1; the TCRdb call, TRBD2, lacks DNA for checking. The CDR3 is CASSLAGGTYNEQFF.